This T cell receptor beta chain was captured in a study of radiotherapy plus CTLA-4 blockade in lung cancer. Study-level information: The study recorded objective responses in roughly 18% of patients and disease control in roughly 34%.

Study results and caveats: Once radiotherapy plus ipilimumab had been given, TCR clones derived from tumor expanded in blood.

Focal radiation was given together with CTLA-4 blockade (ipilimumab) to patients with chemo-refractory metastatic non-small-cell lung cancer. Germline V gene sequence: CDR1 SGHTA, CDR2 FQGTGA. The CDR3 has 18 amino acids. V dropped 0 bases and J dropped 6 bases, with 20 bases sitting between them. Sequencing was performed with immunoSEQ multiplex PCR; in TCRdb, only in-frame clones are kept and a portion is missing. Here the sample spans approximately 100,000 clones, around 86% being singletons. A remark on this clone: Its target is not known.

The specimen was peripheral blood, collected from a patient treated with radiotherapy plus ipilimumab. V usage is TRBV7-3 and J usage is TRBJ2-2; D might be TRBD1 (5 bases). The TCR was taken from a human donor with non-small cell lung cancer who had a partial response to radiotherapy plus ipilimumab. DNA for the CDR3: TGTGCCAGCAGCTTAACGTATGGGGCAGGGAACATGCCCGGGGAGCTGTTTTTT. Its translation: CASSLTYGAGNMPGELFF.